This paragraph reports one T cell receptor (beta chain). A read error may be the cause here, since a much bigger clone is one base away. These data come from a study of glioma-infiltrating T cells. TCR alpha and beta CDR3 regions were amplified from RNA using iRepertoire nested multiplex PCR. Via MiXCR, TCRdb re-called the multiplex PCR reads, giving one row per CDR3 protein. Here the sample spans 300,000 to 450,000 distinct CDR3 sequences, roughly two fifths being singletons. The length of the CDR3 is 13 residues. Germline values: CDR1 MNHNS, CDR2 SASEGT. After removal of 10 bases from V and 0 bases from J, the junction contained 3 bases not matched to a gene.

This receptor was identified in a human donor with low-grade glioma or glioblastoma, undergoing nonglioma brain surgery, or in good health (not recorded which). The chain has TRBV6-1 and TRBJ2-7; 10 bases map to TRBD2. The sequencing input was glioma tissue, nonneoplastic brain tissue, or PBMCs (not recorded which). CDR3 DNA sequence: TGTGCCACCAAGCGGGAGGGCTCCTACGAGCAGTACTTC. Residues: CATKREGSYEQYF.